This TCR beta chain was captured in a study of blood T cell repertoires in COVID-19. CDR1 and CDR2 from the germline V gene are SGHDT and YYEEEE. The CDR3 runs 15 residues. Trimming removed 0 bases at V and 5 bases at J, with 14 bases between. Assay used: immunoSEQ multiplex PCR; TCRdb lists only in-frame clones, some missing. Of approximately 250,000 clones in the sample, about 88% are singletons; the top ten hold less than 4.5%. Sequencing input: peripheral blood. The chain combines TRBV5-6 with TRBJ1-2; no clear D gene. The receptor comes from a man younger than 35 with active or convalescent COVID-19. CDR3 bases: TGTGCCAGCAGCTTGGATTTAGAGGGAAAATATGGCTACACCTTC. Its translation is CASSLDLEGKYGYTF.